This record concerns one T cell receptor (beta chain) sequence. Antigen unknown. The data were taken from a study of siplizumab effects on memory and regulatory T cells. Whole-study results and caveats: A major contribution to the alloresponse seemed to be made by naive T cells, which seemed more diverse than memory cells. Proliferating CD4+ or CD8+ clones, roughly 80-96% of them, lacked an assignable naive or memory phenotype. Siplizumab brought about a significant reduction in alloreactive sequences traceable to unstimulated CD4+ memory cells.

Assaying covered about 99,000 TCR templates per sample. The assay was immunoSEQ multiplex PCR, and TCRdb's table has in-frame clones only and misses some. The sample has over 95,000 clones, 85% to 95% seen once. V lost 5 bases, J lost 4 bases, and 14 bases stayed unmatched. CDR3 length: 17 residues. CDR1 is MDHEN, CDR2 SYDVKM, per germline. Sequencing used non-Treg CD4+ T cells sorted from blood. The rearrangement uses TRBV28 and TRBJ1-3; 7 nucleotides align to TRBD1. The receptor was isolated from a human donor in good health. The CDR3 sequence is CASSLQTGQSGGNTIYF. For the CDR3, the DNA is TGTGCCAGCAGTCTACAGACGGGACAGTCAGGGGGAAACACCATATATTTT.